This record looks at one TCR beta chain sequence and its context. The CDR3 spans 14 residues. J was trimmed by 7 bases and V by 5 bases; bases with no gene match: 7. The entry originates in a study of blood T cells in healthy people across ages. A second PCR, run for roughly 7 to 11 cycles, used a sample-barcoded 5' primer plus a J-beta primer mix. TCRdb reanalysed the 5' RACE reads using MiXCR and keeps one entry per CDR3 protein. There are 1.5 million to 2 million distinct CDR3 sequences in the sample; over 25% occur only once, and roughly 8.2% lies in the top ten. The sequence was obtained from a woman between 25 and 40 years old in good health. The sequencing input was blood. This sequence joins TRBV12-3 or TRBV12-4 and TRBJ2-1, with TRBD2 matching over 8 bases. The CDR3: CASSLGTRNNEQFF. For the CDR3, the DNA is TGTGCCAGCAGTCTCGGGACTAGAAATAATGAGCAGTTCTTC.